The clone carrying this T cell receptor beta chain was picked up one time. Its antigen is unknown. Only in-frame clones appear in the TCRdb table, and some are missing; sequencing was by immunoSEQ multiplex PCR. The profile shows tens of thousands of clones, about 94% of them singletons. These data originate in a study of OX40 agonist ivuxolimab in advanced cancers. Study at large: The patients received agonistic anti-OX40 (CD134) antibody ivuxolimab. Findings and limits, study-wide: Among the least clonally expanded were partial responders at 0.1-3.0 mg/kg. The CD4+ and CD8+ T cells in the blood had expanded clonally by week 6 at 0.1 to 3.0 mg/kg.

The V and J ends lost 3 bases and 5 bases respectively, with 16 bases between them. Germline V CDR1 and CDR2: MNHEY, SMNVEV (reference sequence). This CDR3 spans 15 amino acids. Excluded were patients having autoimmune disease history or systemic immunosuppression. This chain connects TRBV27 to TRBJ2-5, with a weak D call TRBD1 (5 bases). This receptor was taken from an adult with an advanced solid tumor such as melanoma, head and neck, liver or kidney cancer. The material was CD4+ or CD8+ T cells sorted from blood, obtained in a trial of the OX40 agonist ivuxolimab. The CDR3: CASSFFSGNIETQYF. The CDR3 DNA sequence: TGTGCCAGCAGTTTCTTTTCAGGGAACATCGAGACCCAGTACTTC.